This paragraph covers one T cell receptor beta chain sequence. Its antigen is still unknown. The sample originates from a study of cytomegalovirus exposure and HLA in healthy donors. Study conclusions and caveats: Cytomegalovirus status was reportedly diagnosed by the classifier with high sensitivity and specificity. The study labeled about 160 TCR beta chains cytomegalovirus-associated. Rare TCR sequences dominated, though some public TCRs recurred in many donors. Three of the chains that were CMV-associated were confirmed in vitro to be specific for CMV antigens.

Assay: immunoSEQ multiplex PCR; the TCRdb copy retains only in-frame clones and omits some. In the table there are 160,000 or so clones, 84% of which are singletons. This receptor was obtained from a man aged 25-45 years in good health and CMV-seropositive. The specimen was PBMCs.

CDR3 protein: CASSVGGITGTAGELFF. CDR3 nucleotide sequence: TGTGCCAGCAGCGTAGGGGGGATCACAGGGACCGCCGGGGAGCTGTTTTTT. The chain carries TRBV9 and TRBJ2-2; D might be TRBD1 (6 bases). This CDR3 has 17 residues. In germline, CDR1 is SGDLS, CDR2 YYNGEE. Trimming left V 0 bases short and J 6 bases short, with 18 bases between.